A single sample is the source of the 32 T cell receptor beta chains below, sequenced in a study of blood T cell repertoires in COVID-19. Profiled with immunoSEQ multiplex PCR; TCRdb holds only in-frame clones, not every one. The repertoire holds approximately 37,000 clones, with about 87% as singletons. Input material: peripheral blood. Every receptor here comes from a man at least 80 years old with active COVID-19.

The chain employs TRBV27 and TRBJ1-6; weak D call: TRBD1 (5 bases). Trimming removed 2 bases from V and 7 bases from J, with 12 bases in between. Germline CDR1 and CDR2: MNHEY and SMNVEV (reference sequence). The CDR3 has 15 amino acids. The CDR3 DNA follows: TGTGCCAGCAGTTTAGGTCGGCAGGGAAATTCACCCCTCCACTTT. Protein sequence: CASSLGRQGNSPLHF.

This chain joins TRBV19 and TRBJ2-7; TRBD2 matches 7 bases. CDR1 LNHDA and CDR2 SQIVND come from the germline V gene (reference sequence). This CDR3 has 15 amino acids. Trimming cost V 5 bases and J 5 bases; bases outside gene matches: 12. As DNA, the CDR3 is TGTGCCAGTAGTCCCTACGTTGGGGAGGGGAACGAGCAGTACTTC. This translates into CASSPYVGEGNEQYF.

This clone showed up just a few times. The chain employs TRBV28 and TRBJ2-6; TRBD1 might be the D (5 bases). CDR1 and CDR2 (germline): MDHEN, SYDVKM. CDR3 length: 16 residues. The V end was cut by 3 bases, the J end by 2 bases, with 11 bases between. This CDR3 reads CASSFPPGPGANVLTF. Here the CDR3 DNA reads TGTGCCAGCAGTTTTCCGCCAGGGCCTGGGGCCAACGTCCTGACTTTC.

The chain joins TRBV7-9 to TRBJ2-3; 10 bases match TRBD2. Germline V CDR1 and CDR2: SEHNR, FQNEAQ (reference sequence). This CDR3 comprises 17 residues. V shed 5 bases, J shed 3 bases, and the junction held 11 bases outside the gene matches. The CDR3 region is CASSPPAGGPPTDTQYF. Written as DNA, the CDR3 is TGTGCCAGCAGCCCTCCAGCGGGAGGGCCCCCAACAGATACGCAGTATTTT.

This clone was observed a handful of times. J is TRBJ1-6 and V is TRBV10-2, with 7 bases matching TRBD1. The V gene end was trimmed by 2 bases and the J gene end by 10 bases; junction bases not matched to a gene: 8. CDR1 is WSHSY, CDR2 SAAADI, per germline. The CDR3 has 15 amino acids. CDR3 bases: TGCGCCAGCAGTGAGATAGGCAGGGGGGACTCACCCCTCCACTTT. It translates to CASSEIGRGDSPLHF.

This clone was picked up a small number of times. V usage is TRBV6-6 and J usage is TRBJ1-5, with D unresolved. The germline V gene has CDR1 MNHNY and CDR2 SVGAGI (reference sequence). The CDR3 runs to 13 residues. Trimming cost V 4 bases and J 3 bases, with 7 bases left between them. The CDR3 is CASSLGNNQPQHF. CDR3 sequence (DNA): TGTGCCAGCAGTTTGGGCAACAATCAGCCCCAGCATTTT.

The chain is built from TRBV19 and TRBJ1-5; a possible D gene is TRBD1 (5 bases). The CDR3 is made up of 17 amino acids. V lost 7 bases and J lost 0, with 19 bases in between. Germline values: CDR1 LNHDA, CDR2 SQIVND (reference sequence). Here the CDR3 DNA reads TGTGCCAGTACCACCCGGGCAGGGCCCTATAGCAATCAGCCCCAGCATTTT. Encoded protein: CASTTRAGPYSNQPQHF.

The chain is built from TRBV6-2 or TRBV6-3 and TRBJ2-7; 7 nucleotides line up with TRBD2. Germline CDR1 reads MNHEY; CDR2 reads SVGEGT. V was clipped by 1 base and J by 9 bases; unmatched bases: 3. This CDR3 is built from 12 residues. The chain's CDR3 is CASSYWEGLQYF. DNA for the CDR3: TGTGCCAGCAGTTACTGGGAGGGCCTGCAGTACTTC.

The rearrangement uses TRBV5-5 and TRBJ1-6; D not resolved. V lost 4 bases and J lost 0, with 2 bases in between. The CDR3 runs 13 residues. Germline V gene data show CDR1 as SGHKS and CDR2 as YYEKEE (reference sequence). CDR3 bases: TGTGCCAGCAGCCGCTCCTATAATTCACCCCTCCACTTT. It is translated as CASSRSYNSPLHF. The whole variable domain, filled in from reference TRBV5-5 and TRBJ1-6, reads DAGVTQSPTHLIKTRGQQVTLRCSPISGHKSVSWYQQVLGQGPQFIFQYYEKEERGRGNFPDRFSARQFPNYSSELNVNALLLGDSALYLCASSRSYNSPLHFGNGTRLTVT.

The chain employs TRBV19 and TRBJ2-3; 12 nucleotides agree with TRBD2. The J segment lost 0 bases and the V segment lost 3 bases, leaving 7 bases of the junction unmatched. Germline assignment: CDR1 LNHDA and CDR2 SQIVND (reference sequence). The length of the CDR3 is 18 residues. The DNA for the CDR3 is TGTGCCAGTAGTATTTATCCTAGCGGGAGGGAGAGCACAGATACGCAGTATTTT. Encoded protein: CASSIYPSGRESTDTQYF.

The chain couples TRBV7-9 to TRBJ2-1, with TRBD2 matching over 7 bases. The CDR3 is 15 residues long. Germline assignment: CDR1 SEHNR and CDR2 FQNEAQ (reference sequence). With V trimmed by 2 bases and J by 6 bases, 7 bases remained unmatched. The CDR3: CASSLTAGNPNEQFF. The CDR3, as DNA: TGTGCCAGCAGCTTAACAGCGGGGAATCCCAATGAGCAGTTCTTC. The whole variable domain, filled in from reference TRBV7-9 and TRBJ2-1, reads DTGVSQNPRHKITKRGQNVTFRCDPISEHNRLYWYRQTLGQGPEFLTYFQNEAQLEKSRLLSDRFSAERPKGSFSTLEIQRTEQGDSAMYLCASSLTAGNPNEQFFGPGTRLTVL.

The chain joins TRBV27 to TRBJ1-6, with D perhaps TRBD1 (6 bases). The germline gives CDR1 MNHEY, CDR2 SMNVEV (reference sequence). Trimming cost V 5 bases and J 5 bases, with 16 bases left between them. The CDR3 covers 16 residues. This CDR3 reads CASSMRGAGNNSPLHF. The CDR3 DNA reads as TGTGCCAGCAGTATGCGGGGGGCCGGAAATAATTCACCCCTCCACTTT.

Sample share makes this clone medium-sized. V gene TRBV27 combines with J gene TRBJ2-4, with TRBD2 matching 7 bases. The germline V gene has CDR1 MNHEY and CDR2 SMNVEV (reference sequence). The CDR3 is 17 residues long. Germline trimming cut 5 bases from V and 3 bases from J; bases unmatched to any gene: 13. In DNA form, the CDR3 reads TGTGCCAGCAGTCCTCAGCGGGACCCTTTAGGCAAAAACATTCAGTACTTC. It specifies CASSPQRDPLGKNIQYF.

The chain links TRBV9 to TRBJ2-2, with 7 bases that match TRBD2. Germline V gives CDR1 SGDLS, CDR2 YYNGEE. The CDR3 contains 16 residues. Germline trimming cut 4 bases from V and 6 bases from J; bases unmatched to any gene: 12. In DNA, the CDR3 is TGTGCCAGCAGCCCATGGTCGCGGGAGCCCGCCGGGGAGCTGTTTTTT. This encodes CASSPWSREPAGELFF.

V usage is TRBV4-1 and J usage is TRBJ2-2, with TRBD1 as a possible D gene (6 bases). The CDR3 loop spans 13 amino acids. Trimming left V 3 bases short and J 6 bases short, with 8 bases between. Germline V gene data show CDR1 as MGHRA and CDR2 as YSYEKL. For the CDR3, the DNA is TGCGCCAGCAGCCAGACAGGCGCCGGGGAGCTGTTTTTT. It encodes CASSQTGAGELFF.

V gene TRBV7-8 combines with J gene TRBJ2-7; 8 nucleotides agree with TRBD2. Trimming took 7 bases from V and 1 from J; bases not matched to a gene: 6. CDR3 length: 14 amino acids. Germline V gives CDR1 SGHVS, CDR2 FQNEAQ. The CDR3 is CASKGAGVSYEQYF. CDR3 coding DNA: TGTGCCAGCAAGGGAGCGGGGGTTTCCTACGAGCAGTACTTC.

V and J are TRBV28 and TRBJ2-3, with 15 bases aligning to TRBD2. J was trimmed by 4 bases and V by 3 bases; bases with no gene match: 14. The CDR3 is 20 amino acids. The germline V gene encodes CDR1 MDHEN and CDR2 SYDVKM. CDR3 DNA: TGTGCCAGCAGTTTTTCAGGGGGACTAGCGGGAGGTCCAGTCCCAGATACGCAGTATTTT. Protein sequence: CASSFSGGLAGGPVPDTQYF.

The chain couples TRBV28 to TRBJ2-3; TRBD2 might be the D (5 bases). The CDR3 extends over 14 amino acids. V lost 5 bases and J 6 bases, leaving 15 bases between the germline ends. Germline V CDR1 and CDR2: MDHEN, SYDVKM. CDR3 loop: CASSTGPTGDTQYF. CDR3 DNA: TGTGCCAGCAGTACGGGCCCCACGGGGGATACGCAGTATTTT.

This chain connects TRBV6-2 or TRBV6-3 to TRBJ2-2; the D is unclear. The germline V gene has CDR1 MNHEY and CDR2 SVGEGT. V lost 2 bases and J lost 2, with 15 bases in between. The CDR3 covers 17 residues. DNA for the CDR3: TGTGCCAGCAGTTACATTTCGAACTTCATAAACACCGGGGAGCTGTTTTTT. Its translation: CASSYISNFINTGELFF.

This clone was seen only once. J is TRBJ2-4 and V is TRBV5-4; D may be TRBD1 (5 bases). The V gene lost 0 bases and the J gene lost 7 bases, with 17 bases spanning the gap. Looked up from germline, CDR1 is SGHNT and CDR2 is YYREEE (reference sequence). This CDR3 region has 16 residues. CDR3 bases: TGTGCCAGCAGCTTGGAGCTGAGATCCCCAGGGAACATTCAGTACTTC. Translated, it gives CASSLELRSPGNIQYF.

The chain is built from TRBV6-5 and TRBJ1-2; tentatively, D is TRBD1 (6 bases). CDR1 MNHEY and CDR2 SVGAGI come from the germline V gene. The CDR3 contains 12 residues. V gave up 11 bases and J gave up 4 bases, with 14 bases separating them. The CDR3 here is CASTDSVYGYTF. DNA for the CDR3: TGTGCCTCCACGGACAGCGTCTATGGCTACACCTTC.

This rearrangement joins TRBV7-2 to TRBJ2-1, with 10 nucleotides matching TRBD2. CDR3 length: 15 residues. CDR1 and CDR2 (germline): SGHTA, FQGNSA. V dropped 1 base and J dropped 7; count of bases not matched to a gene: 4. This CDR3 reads CASSLVVSGRNEQFF. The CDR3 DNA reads TGTGCCAGCAGCTTAGTAGTTAGCGGGAGGAATGAGCAGTTCTTC.

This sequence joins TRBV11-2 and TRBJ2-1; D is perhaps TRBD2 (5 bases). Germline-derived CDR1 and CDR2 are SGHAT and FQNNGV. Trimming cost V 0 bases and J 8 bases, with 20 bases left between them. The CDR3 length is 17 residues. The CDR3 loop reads CASSLDSSGGGTYEQFF. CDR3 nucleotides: TGTGCCAGCAGCTTAGATTCAAGCGGAGGAGGAACCTATGAGCAGTTCTTC.

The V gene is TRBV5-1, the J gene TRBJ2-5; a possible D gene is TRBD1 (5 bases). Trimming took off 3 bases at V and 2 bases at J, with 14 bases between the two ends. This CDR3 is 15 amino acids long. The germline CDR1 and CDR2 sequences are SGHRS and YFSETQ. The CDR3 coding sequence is TGCGCCAGCAGCTCCAGACAGCCGAGACAAGAGACCCAGTACTTC. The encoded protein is CASSSRQPRQETQYF.

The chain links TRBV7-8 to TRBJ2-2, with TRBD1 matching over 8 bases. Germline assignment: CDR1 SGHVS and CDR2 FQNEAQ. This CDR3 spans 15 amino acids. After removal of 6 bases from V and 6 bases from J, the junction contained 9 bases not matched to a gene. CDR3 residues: CASRENRGTSGELFF. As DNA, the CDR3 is TGTGCCAGCAGGGAAAACAGGGGGACCTCCGGGGAGCTGTTTTTT.

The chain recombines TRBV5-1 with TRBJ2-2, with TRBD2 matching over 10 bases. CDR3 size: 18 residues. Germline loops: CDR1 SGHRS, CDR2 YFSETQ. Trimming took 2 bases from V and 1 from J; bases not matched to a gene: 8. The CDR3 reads CASSFSSGSPRNTGELFF. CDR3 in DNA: TGCGCCAGCAGCTTCTCTAGCGGGAGCCCACGGAACACCGGGGAGCTGTTTTTT.

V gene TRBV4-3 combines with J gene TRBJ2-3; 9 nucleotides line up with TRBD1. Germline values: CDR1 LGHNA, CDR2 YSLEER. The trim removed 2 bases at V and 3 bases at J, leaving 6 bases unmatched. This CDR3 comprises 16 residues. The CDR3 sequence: CASSQTGGARTDTQYF. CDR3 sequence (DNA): TGCGCCAGCAGCCAAACAGGGGGCGCAAGAACAGATACGCAGTATTTT.

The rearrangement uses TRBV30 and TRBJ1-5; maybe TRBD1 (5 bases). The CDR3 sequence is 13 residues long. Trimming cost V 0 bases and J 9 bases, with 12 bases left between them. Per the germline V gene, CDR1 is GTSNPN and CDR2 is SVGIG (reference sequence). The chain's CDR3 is CAWSVGGGGPQHF. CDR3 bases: TGTGCCTGGAGTGTCGGGGGTGGAGGGCCCCAGCATTTT. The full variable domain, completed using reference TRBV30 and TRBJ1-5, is SQTIHQWPATLVQPVGSPLSLECTVEGTSNPNLYWYRQAAGRGLQLLFYSVGIGQISSEVPQNLSASRPQDRQFILSSKKLLLSDSGFYLCAWSVGGGGPQHFGDGTRLSIL.

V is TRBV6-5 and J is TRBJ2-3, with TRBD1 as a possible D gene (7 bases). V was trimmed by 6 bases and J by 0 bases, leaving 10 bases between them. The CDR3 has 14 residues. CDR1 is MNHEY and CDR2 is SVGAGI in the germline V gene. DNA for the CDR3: TGTGCCAGCAGACAGGGGAGGAGCACAGATACGCAGTATTTT. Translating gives CASRQGRSTDTQYF.

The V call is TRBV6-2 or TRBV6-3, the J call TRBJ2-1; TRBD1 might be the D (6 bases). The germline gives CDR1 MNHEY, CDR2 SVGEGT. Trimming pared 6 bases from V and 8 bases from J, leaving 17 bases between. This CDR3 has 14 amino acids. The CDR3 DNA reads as TGTGCCAGCAGCGGAACAGGGTGGGGCGATGAGCAGTTCTTC. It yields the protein CASSGTGWGDEQFF.

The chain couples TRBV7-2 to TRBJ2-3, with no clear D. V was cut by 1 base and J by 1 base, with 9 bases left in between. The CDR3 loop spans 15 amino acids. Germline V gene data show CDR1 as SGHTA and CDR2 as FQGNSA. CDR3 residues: CASSLVLLRTDTQYF. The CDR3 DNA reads TGTGCCAGCAGCTTAGTCCTACTACGCACAGATACGCAGTATTTT. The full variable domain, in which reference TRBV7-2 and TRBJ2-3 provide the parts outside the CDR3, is GAGVSQSPSNKVTEKGKDVELRCDPISGHTALYWYRQSLGQGLEFLIYFQGNSAPDKSGLPSDRFSAERTGGSVSTLTIQRTQQEDSAVYLCASSLVLLRTDTQYFGPGTRLTVL.

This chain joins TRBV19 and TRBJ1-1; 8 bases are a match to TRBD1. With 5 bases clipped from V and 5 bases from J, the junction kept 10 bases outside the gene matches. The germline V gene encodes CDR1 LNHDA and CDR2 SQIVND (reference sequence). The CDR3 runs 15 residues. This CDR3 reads CASSVGQGFMTEAFF. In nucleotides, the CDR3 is TGTGCCAGTAGTGTTGGACAGGGTTTTATGACTGAAGCTTTCTTT.